This TCR beta chain was sequenced in a study of T cells expressing NK-cell markers. The CDR3 loop spans 15 amino acids. CDR1 and CDR2 (germline): SGHNT, YYREEE (reference sequence). TCRdb reanalyzed the 5' RACE reads, giving one entry per CDR3 protein sequence and no DNA. Its clone listing holds 350,000 to 500,000 distinct CDR3 sequences. This sequence was found in a woman between 18 and 70 years old in good health. The chain recombines TRBV5-4 with TRBJ2-1. Sequencing input: blood T cells: a sorted CD56 or NKG2C T cell subset, CD4+ or CD8+ T cells, or bulk PBMC T cells (not recorded which). Here the CDR3 reads CASSSPETPTNEQFF. Full variable domain (outside the CDR3, taken from reference TRBV5-4 and TRBJ2-1): ETGVTQSPTHLIKTRGQQVTLRCSSQSGHNTVSWYQQALGQGPQFIFQYYREEENGRGNFPPRFSGLQFPNYSSELNVNALELDDSALYLCASSSPETPTNEQFFGPGTRLTVL.